Following are 29 T cell receptor beta chains from one sample sequenced in a study of graft-versus-host responses after intestinal transplantation. The method was immunoSEQ multiplex PCR; TCRdb's version includes in-frame clones alone and lacks a portion of them. The repertoire has about 20,000 clones, approximately 89% of them found once; the top ten carry about 9.4%. The sequencing here drew on PBMCs, taken about 240 days after intestinal transplant. The receptor source for this set is a human patient who received an intestinal transplant, so some T cells may come from the graft donor.

A word on this clone: Other DNA variants within this sample encode the same CDR3. The chain couples TRBV13 to TRBJ2-7, with 9 bases matching TRBD1. V was pared by 4 bases and J by 1 base, with 2 bases of the junction left unmatched. The CDR3 consists of 14 residues. The germline CDR1 and CDR2 sequences are PRHDT and FYEKMQ (reference sequence). The DNA for the CDR3 is TGTGCCAGCAGCTCGGACAGGGGATCCTACGAGCAGTACTTC. Translated: CASSSDRGSYEQYF.

The V and J genes are TRBV19 and TRBJ1-2, with D perhaps TRBD1 (5 bases). V lost 3 bases to trimming and J lost 3 bases, with 11 bases between them. CDR1 is LNHDA and CDR2 is SQIVND in the germline V gene (reference sequence). This CDR3 spans 14 amino acids. The CDR3 is CASSIPQGYYGYTF. The CDR3, as DNA: TGTGCCAGTAGTATTCCTCAGGGATACTATGGCTACACCTTC.

The chain combines TRBV19 with TRBJ1-5; D unresolved. V dropped 6 bases and J dropped 0 bases, with 12 bases sitting between them. There are 15 residues in the CDR3. CDR1 and CDR2 from the germline V gene are LNHDA and SQIVND (reference sequence). This CDR3 reads CASRGIRYSNQPQHF. The CDR3 coding sequence is TGTGCCAGTAGGGGGATCCGATATAGCAATCAGCCCCAGCATTTT.

This chain links TRBV7-2 with TRBJ2-6, with D uncertain. Per germline, CDR1 SGHTA and CDR2 FQGNSA. The CDR3 totals 14 residues. V was clipped by 3 bases and J by 3 bases, with 6 bases between them. The CDR3 loop reads CASSFTVGANVLTF. The CDR3 DNA is TGTGCCAGCAGCTTCACAGTTGGGGCCAACGTCCTGACTTTC.

The genes are TRBV2 and TRBJ2-4; 8 nucleotides align to TRBD1. The V gene end was trimmed by 5 bases and the J gene end by 7 bases; junction bases not matched to a gene: 10. The CDR3 loop spans 15 amino acids. Germline lookup yields CDR1 SNHLY and CDR2 FYNNEI. The DNA of the CDR3 is TGTGCCAGCAGTAGTGACAGGGGAAGGTCGAACATTCAGTACTTC. It encodes CASSSDRGRSNIQYF. Together with reference TRBV2 and TRBJ2-4, the CDR3 gives the full variable domain: EPEVTQTPSHQVTQMGQEVILRCVPISNHLYFYWYRQILGQKVEFLVSFYNNEISEKSEIFDDQFSVERPDGSNFTLKIRSTKLEDSAMYFCASSSDRGRSNIQYFGAGTRLSVL.

The chain employs TRBV6-5 and TRBJ2-7; TRBD2 agrees at 8 bases. V lost 8 bases and J lost 0; bases outside the gene matches: 9. CDR1 MNHEY and CDR2 SVGAGI come from the germline V gene. The CDR3 is made up of 15 amino acids. CDR3 DNA sequence: TGTGCCAGCGGGCCGACTAGCGACAGCTCCTACGAGCAGTACTTC. Translated: CASGPTSDSSYEQYF.

V and J are TRBV6-6 and TRBJ1-5; the match to TRBD1 covers 8 bases. Germline values: CDR1 MNHNY, CDR2 SVGAGI (reference sequence). There are 13 residues in the CDR3. After removal of 7 bases from V and 5 bases from J, the junction contained 4 bases not matched to a gene. CDR3: CASKEQGDQPQHF. The CDR3 region has the DNA TGTGCCAGCAAAGAACAGGGGGATCAGCCCCAGCATTTT.

The J gene is TRBJ2-7, the V gene TRBV5-6; the match to TRBD1 covers 7 bases. This CDR3 is 17 amino acids long. Germline CDR1 is SGHDT and CDR2 is YYEEEE. V shed 0 bases, J shed 0 bases, and the junction held 9 bases outside the gene matches. The CDR3 region has the DNA TGTGCCAGCAGCTTGGCCTACGGCCAGGGGGTCTCCTACGAGCAGTACTTC. Its translation is CASSLAYGQGVSYEQYF.

The chain has TRBV7-2 and TRBJ2-5; a weak D match, TRBD2 (5 bases). This CDR3 is 13 amino acids long. V was cut by 5 bases and J by 4 bases, with 11 bases left in between. Germline lookup yields CDR1 SGHTA and CDR2 FQGNSA. The CDR3 DNA reads TGTGCCAGCAGCCCAAACGAGGGAGAGACCCAGTACTTC. Residues: CASSPNEGETQYF. The variable domain in full, with the rest retrieved from reference TRBV7-2 and TRBJ2-5, is GAGVSQSPSNKVTEKGKDVELRCDPISGHTALYWYRQSLGQGLEFLIYFQGNSAPDKSGLPSDRFSAERTGGSVSTLTIQRTQQEDSAVYLCASSPNEGETQYFGPGTRLLVL.

The rearrangement links TRBV5-1 to TRBJ2-7; tentatively, D is TRBD1 (6 bases). Germline V CDR1 and CDR2: SGHRS, YFSETQ. This CDR3 comprises 14 residues. V was clipped by 0 bases and J by 6 bases, with 13 bases between them. In nucleotides, the CDR3 is TGCGCCAGCAGCTTGGAACAGGGAAGGTTCGAGCAGTACTTC. Translating gives CASSLEQGRFEQYF.

The chain employs TRBV7-3 and TRBJ2-1; D is unclear. Trimming took 5 bases from V and 1 from J, leaving 9 bases between them. Germline V CDR1 and CDR2: SGHTA, FQGTGA. The CDR3 sequence is 14 residues long. CDR3 region: CASSPLSSYNEQFF. CDR3 sequence (DNA): TGTGCCAGCAGCCCCTTGTCTTCCTACAATGAGCAGTTCTTC.

V gene TRBV18 combines with J gene TRBJ1-1; a weak D match, TRBD1 (5 bases). The V gene lost 2 bases and the J gene lost 11 bases, with 12 bases spanning the gap. Per germline, CDR1 KGHSH and CDR2 LQKENI. The length of the CDR3 is 12 residues. The chain's CDR3 is CASSPTGEGAFF. In nucleotides, the CDR3 is TGTGCCAGCTCACCAACGGGGGAGGGGGCTTTCTTT.

The gene calls are TRBV9 and TRBJ2-1; TRBD2 aligns across 14 bases. The CDR3 is 15 residues long. CDR1 is SGDLS and CDR2 is YYNGEE in the germline V gene. The junction had 1 base not matched to a gene; V was cut back by 2 bases and J by 6 bases. In DNA, the CDR3 is TGTGCCAGCAGCGTCGGGACTAGCGGGGGCAATGAGCAGTTCTTC. It specifies CASSVGTSGGNEQFF.

The rearrangement joins TRBV28 to TRBJ2-7; D is unclear. Per germline, CDR1 MDHEN and CDR2 SYDVKM. The CDR3 is 12 residues long. V was cut by 1 base and J by 3 bases, with 4 bases left in between. The CDR3 DNA is TGTGCCAGCAGTTTATCTCACTACGAGCAGTACTTC. Protein: CASSLSHYEQYF.

V usage is TRBV15 and J usage is TRBJ2-1; 8 bases align to TRBD2. With V trimmed by 5 bases and J by 0 bases, 6 bases remained unmatched. This CDR3 is built from 16 residues. Germline assignment: CDR1 LNHNV and CDR2 YYDKDF (reference sequence). The CDR3 nucleotides are TGTGCCACCAGCGGGCTCGGGGGGGGCTCCTACAATGAGCAGTTCTTC. As protein: CATSGLGGGSYNEQFF.

This chain connects TRBV27 to TRBJ1-4, with D possibly TRBD1 on 6 matching bases. CDR1 is MNHEY and CDR2 is SMNVEV in the germline V gene (reference sequence). This CDR3 has 16 amino acids. Trimming removed 2 bases at V and 7 bases at J, with 17 bases between. DNA of the CDR3: TGTGCCAGCAGTTTAACCTGGGGGGCGCAGGGTGAAAAACTGTTTTTT. Residues: CASSLTWGAQGEKLFF.

This clone showed up just a few times. V is TRBV6-8 and J is TRBJ2-3; 7 nucleotides line up with TRBD2. V dropped 5 bases and J dropped 2; count of bases not matched to a gene: 4. The CDR3 runs 14 residues. In germline, CDR1 is MNHGY, CDR2 SAAAGT. The CDR3 region has the DNA TGTGCCAGCAGTGGGAGGGTAACCACAGATACGCAGTATTTT. Residues: CASSGRVTTDTQYF.

V gene TRBV5-4 combines with J gene TRBJ2-1; tentatively, D is TRBD1 (6 bases). CDR3 length equals 16 residues. In germline, CDR1 is SGHNT, CDR2 YYREEE (reference sequence). Trimming removed 0 bases at V and 1 base at J, with 11 bases between. CDR3 sequence (DNA): TGTGCCAGCAGCTTGGCTTTACAGGGATCCTACAATGAGCAGTTCTTC. Amino acid sequence: CASSLALQGSYNEQFF.

The chain has TRBV18 and TRBJ2-2; the D gene is possibly TRBD1 (6 bases). CDR1 and CDR2 (germline): KGHSH, LQKENI. The CDR3 contains 15 residues. V lost 2 bases, J lost 6 bases, and 13 bases lay in between. The CDR3 bases are TGTGCCAGCTCACCAACAGGGCAAGCGGCCGGGGAGCTGTTTTTT. It codes for CASSPTGQAAGELFF.

This sequence joins TRBV2 and TRBJ2-3; TRBD1 agrees at 10 bases. Germline V gives CDR1 SNHLY, CDR2 FYNNEI. The CDR3 consists of 19 residues. With V trimmed by 3 bases and J by 1 base, 13 bases remained unmatched. CDR3 protein: CASSDVRDRGVLGTDTQYF. CDR3 sequence (DNA): TGTGCCAGCAGTGATGTCCGGGACAGGGGCGTCTTGGGCACAGATACGCAGTATTTT.

V gene TRBV29-1 combines with J gene TRBJ1-2, with 7 bases identical to TRBD1. V trimming: 4 bases; J trimming: 4 bases; junction bases outside the gene matches: 3. Germline-derived CDR1 and CDR2 are SQVTM and ANQGSEA. The CDR3 sequence is 12 residues long. CDR3 loop: CSVGDRSYGYTF. CDR3 DNA: TGCAGCGTTGGGGACAGATCCTATGGCTACACCTTC.

On this clone: This sample includes further DNA sequences coding for the same CDR3. The chain employs TRBV10-3 and TRBJ1-4; perhaps TRBD1 as D (6 bases). The CDR3 extends over 13 amino acids. Germline V gene data show CDR1 as ENHRY and CDR2 as SYGVKD. Trimming left V 6 bases short and J 10 bases short, with 15 bases between. The CDR3 sequence is CAIRGARGGKLFF. The CDR3 DNA reads as TGTGCCATCAGGGGGGCTCGGGGGGGAAAACTGTTTTTT.

The chain recombines TRBV25-1 with TRBJ1-4, with D possibly TRBD1 on 5 matching bases. The V gene's germline CDR1 is MGHDK and CDR2 SYGVNS. CDR3 length: 15 amino acids. V was clipped by 4 bases and J by 4 bases, with 13 bases between them. This CDR3 reads CASSAVGTGNEKLFF. CDR3 DNA sequence: TGTGCCAGCAGTGCGGTCGGGACGGGTAATGAAAAACTGTTTTTT.

About this clone itself: The sample contains more than one DNA sequence encoding this CDR3. The chain joins TRBV5-1 to TRBJ2-3; possibly TRBD1 for D (6 bases). V was cut by 0 bases and J by 4 bases, with 12 bases left in between. Germline V lookup: CDR1 SGHRS, CDR2 YFSETQ. The length of the CDR3 is 15 residues. CDR3 DNA sequence: TGCGCCAGCAGCTTGGTAGGCAGGGGCCCAGATACGCAGTATTTT. It translates to CASSLVGRGPDTQYF.

This chain connects TRBV10-3 to TRBJ2-3; maybe TRBD2 (5 bases). Trimming cost V 3 bases and J 0 bases, with 13 bases left between them. Germline CDR1 is ENHRY and CDR2 is SYGVKD. The CDR3 is 16 amino acids. As DNA, the CDR3 is TGTGCCATCAGTGAAGCGCTAGCAGCTAGCACAGATACGCAGTATTTT. This sequence encodes CAISEALAASTDTQYF.

The chain has TRBV11-2 and TRBJ2-7, with a weak D call TRBD2 (6 bases). Germline CDR1 SGHAT, CDR2 FQNNGV. Trimming stripped 4 bases from V and 2 bases from J, with 15 bases between. This CDR3 has 15 residues. CDR3 loop: CASSSGGRPTYEQYF. The CDR3 region has the DNA TGTGCCAGCAGCTCTGGAGGGAGGCCGACCTACGAGCAGTACTTC.

Here the CDR3 DNA reads TGCGCCAGCAGACCAGCACCGGGACAGATTTACGAGCAGTACTTC. It translates to CASRPAPGQIYEQYF. The rearrangement uses TRBV4-1 and TRBJ2-7; 7 bases are a match to TRBD1. The CDR3 loop spans 15 amino acids. The germline CDR1 and CDR2 sequences are MGHRA and YSYEKL. V gave up 6 bases and J gave up 4 bases; unmatched junction bases: 12.

This chain links TRBV10-2 with TRBJ2-2; D remains ambiguous. Germline values: CDR1 WSHSY, CDR2 SAAADI. The germline V and J ends were trimmed by 5 bases and 3 bases, with 13 bases remaining between them. CDR3 length: 15 residues. The CDR3 loop is CASSYPAAHTGELFF. CDR3 in DNA: TGCGCCAGCAGTTACCCGGCGGCCCACACCGGGGAGCTGTTTTTT.

V usage is TRBV19 and J usage is TRBJ2-5; D is perhaps TRBD2 (6 bases). V lost 3 bases, J lost 5 bases, and 10 bases lay in between. The CDR3 contains 13 residues. Germline V lookup: CDR1 LNHDA, CDR2 SQIVND (reference sequence). The CDR3 loop reads CASSMGRGETQYF. Here the CDR3 DNA reads TGTGCCAGTAGTATGGGCCGGGGGGAGACCCAGTACTTC. The full variable domain, completed using reference TRBV19 and TRBJ2-5, is DGGITQSPKYLFRKEGQNVTLSCEQNLNHDAMYWYRQDPGQGLRLIYYSQIVNDFQKGDIAEGYSVSREKKESFPLTVTSAQKNPTAFYLCASSMGRGETQYFGPGTRLLVL.